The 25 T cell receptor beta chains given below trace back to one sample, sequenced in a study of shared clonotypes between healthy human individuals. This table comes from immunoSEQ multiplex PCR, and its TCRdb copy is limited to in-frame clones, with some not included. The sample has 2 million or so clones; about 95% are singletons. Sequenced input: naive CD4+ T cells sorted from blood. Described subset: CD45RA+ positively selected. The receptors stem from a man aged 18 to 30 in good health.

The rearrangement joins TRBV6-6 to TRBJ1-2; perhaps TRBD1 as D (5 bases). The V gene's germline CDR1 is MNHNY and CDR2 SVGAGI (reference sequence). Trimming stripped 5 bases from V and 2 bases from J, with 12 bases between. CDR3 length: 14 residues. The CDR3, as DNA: TGTGCCAGCAGTCATTCGGACACAAACTATGGCTACACCTTC. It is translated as CASSHSDTNYGYTF.

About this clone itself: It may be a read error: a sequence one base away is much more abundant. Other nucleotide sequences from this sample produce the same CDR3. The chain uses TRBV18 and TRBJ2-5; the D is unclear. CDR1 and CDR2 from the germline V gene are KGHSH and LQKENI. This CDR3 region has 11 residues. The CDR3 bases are TGTGCCAGCTCGCCACAAGAGACCCAGTACTTC. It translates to CASSPQETQYF.

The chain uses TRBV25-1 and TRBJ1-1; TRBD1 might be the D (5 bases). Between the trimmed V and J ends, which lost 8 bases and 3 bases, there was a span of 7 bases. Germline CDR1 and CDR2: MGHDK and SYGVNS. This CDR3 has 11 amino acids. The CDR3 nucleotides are TGTGCCAGCTGGGGGGACACTGAAGCTTTCTTT. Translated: CASWGDTEAFF.

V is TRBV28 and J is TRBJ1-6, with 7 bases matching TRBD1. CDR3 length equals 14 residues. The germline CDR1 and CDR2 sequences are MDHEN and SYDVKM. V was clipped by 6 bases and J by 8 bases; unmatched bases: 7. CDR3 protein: CASSPGQADSPLHF. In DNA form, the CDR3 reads TGTGCCAGCAGCCCAGGACAGGCGGATTCACCCCTCCACTTT.

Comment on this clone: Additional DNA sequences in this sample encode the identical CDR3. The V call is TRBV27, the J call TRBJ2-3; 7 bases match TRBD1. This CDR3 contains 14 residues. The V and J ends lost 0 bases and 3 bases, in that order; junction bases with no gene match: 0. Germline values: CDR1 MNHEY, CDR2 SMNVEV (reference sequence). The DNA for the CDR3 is TGTGCCAGCAGTTTATCGACAGGGACAGATACGCAGTATTTT. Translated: CASSLSTGTDTQYF.

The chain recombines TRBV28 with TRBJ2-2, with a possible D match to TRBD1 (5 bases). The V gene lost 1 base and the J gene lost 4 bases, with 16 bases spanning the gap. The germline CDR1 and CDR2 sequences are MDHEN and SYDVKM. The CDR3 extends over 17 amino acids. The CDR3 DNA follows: TGTGCCAGCAGTTTATTAACAGGAAGCCGTGTCACCGGGGAGCTGTTTTTT. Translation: CASSLLTGSRVTGELFF.

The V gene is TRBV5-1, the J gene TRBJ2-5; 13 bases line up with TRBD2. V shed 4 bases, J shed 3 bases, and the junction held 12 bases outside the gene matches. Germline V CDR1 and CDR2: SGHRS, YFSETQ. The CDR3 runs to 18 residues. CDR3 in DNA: TGCGCCAGCAGCGTTCTGACTAGCGGGGGGCCCCCTAAAGAGACCCAGTACTTC. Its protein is CASSVLTSGGPPKETQYF.

The CDR3 DNA reads as TGCGCCAGCAGTGAGAGGGGGGGGCCTAGCAATGAGCAGTTCTTC. The encoded protein is CASSERGGPSNEQFF. J is TRBJ2-1 and V is TRBV10-1; a possible D gene is TRBD2 (7 bases). From germline, CDR1 is WNHNN and CDR2 SYGVQD (reference sequence). The CDR3 length is 15 residues. V lost 2 bases to trimming and J lost 6 bases, with 14 bases between them.

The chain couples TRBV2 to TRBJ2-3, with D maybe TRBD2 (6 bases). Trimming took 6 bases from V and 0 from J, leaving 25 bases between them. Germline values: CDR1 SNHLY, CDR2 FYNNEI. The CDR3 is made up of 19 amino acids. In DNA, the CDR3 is TGTGCCAGCAGCGGGGGTCGTACGTCGCGGCTTGCTAGCACAGATACGCAGTATTTT. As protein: CASSGGRTSRLASTDTQYF.

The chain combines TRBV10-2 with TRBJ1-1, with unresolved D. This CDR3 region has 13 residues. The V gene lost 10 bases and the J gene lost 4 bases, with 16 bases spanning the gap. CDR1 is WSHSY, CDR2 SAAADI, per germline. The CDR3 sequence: CATRPGGGTEAFF. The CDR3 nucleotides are TGCGCCACAAGGCCTGGCGGTGGCACTGAAGCTTTCTTT.

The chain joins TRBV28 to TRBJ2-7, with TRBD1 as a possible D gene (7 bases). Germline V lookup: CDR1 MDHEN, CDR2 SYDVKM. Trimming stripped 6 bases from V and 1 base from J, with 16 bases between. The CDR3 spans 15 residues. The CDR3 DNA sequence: TGTGCCAGCAGCCCAGGGGGGTCCCTATCCTACGAGCAGTACTTC. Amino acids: CASSPGGSLSYEQYF.

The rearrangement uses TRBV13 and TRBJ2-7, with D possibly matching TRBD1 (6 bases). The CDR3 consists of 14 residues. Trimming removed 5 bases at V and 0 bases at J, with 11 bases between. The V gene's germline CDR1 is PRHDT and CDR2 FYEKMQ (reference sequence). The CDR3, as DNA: TGTGCCAGCAGCACTACAGGGAGCTCCTACGAGCAGTACTTC. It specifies CASSTTGSSYEQYF.

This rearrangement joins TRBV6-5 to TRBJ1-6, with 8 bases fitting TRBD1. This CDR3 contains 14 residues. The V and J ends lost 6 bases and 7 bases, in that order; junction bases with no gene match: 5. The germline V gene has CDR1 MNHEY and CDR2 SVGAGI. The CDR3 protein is CASRGQELNSPLHF. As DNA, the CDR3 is TGTGCCAGCAGGGGACAGGAATTAAATTCACCCCTCCACTTT.

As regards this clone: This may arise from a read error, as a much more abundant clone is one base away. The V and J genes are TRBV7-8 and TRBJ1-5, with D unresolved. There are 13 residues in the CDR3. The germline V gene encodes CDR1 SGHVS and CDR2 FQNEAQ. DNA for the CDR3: TGTGCCGGCAGCCTTAACCTTAATCAGCCCCAGCATTTT. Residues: CAGSLNLNQPQHF.

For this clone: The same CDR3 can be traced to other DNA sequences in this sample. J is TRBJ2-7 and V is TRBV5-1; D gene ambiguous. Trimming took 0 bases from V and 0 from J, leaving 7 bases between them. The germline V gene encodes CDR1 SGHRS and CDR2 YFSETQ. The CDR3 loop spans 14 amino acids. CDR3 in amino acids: CASSLEASSYEQYF. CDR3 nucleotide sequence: TGCGCCAGCAGCTTGGAAGCTAGCTCCTACGAGCAGTACTTC.

CDR3 bases: TGCGCCACCCACCCACACCCACTACCGGGACAGGGGAGGGAGACCCAGTACTTC. This translates into CATHPHPLPGQGRETQYF. The V call is TRBV4-1, the J call TRBJ2-5; TRBD1 aligns across 10 bases. CDR1 and CDR2 (germline): MGHRA, YSYEKL. With V trimmed by 10 bases and J by 5 bases, 22 bases remained unmatched. CDR3 length: 18 amino acids.

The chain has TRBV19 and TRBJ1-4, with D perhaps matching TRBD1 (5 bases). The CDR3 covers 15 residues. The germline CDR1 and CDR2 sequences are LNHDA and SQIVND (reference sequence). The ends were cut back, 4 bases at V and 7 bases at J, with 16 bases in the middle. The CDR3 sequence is CASSNRVAGIEKLFF. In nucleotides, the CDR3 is TGTGCCAGTAGTAACCGGGTCGCAGGGATTGAAAAACTGTTTTTT.

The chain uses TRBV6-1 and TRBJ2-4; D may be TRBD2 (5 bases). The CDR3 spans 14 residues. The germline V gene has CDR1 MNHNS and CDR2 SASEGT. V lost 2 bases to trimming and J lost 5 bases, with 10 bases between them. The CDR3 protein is CASSEKGAENIQYF. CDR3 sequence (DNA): TGTGCCAGCAGTGAAAAGGGAGCAGAAAACATTCAGTACTTC.

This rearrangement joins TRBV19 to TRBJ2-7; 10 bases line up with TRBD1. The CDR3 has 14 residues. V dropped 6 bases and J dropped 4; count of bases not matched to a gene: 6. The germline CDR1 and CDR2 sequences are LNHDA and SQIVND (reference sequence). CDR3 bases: TGTGCCAGTAGCAGAGACAGGGGGCCGTACGAGCAGTACTTC. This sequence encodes CASSRDRGPYEQYF.

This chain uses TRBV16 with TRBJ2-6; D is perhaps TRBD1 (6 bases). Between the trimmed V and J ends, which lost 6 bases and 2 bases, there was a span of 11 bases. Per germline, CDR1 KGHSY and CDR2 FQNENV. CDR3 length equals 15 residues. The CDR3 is CASSPTGPGANVLTF. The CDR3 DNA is TGTGCCAGCAGTCCAACAGGGCCTGGGGCCAACGTCCTGACTTTC. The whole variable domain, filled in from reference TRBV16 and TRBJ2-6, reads GEEVAQTPKHLVRGEGQKAKLYCAPIKGHSYVFWYQQVLKNEFKFLISFQNENVFDETGMPKERFSAKCLPNSPCSLEIQATKLEDSAVYFCASSPTGPGANVLTFGAGSRLTVL.

In DNA form, the CDR3 reads TGCAGCGGCGGGACAGGGGGAAGCAATGAGCAGTTCTTC. It codes for CSGGTGGSNEQFF. The chain links TRBV29-1 to TRBJ2-1; 11 positions agree with TRBD1. CDR1 is SQVTM and CDR2 is ANQGSEA in the germline V gene. This CDR3 has 13 residues. V dropped 7 bases and J dropped 6; count of bases not matched to a gene: 5.

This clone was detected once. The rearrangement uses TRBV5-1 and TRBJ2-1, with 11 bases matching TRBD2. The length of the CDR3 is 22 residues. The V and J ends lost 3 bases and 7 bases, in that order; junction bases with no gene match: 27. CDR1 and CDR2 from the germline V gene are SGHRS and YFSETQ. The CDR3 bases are TGCGCCAGCAGCTCGAGTAGCGGGAGGGTTAGGCAAAAGTCTTGGTCCCCAAATGAGCAGTTCTTC. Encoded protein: CASSSSSGRVRQKSWSPNEQFF.

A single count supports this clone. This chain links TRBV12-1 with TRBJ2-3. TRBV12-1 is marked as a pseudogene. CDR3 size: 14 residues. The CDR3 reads CASKRKVKTDTQYF. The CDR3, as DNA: TGTGCCAGCAAACGGAAGGTGAAAACAGATACGCAGTATTTT.

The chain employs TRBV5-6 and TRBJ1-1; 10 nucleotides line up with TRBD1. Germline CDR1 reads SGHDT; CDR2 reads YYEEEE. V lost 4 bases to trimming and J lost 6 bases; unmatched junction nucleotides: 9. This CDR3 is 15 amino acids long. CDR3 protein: CASSGGTGDLAEAFF. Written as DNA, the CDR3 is TGTGCCAGCAGCGGGGGGACAGGGGACTTGGCTGAAGCTTTCTTT.

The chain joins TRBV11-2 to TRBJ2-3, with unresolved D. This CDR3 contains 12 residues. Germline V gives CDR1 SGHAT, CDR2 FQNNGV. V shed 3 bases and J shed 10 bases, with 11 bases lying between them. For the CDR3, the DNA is TGTGCCAGCAGCTTTCCAGGATTGGCGCAGTATTTT. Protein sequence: CASSFPGLAQYF.